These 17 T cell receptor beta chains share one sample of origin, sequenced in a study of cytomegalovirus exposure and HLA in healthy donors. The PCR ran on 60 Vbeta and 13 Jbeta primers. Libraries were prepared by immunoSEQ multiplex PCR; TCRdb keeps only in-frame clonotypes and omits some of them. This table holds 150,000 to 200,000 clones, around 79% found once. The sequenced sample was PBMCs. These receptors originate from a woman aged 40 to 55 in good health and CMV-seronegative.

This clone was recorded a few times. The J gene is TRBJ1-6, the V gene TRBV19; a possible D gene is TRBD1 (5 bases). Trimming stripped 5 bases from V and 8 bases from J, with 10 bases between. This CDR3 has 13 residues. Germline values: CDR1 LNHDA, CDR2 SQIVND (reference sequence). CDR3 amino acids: CASSFTGYSPLHF. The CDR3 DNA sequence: TGTGCCAGTAGTTTTACAGGTTATTCACCCCTCCACTTT.

The chain's CDR3 is CATSRGATYEQYF. In DNA, the CDR3 is TGTGCCACCAGCAGAGGGGCCACATACGAGCAGTACTTC. The V and J genes are TRBV15 and TRBJ2-7, with D unresolved. With 1 base removed from V and 4 bases from J, the gap between germline ends came to 8 bases. The CDR3 length is 13 residues. Germline V gene sequence: CDR1 LNHNV, CDR2 YYDKDF (reference sequence).

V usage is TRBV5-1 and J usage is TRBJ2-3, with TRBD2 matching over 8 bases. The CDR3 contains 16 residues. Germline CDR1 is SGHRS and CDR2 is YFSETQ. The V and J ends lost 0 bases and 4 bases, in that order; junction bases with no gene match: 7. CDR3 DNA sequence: TGCGCCAGCAGCTTGGAATCCGGGGGGGGTCCAGATACGCAGTATTTT. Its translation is CASSLESGGGPDTQYF.

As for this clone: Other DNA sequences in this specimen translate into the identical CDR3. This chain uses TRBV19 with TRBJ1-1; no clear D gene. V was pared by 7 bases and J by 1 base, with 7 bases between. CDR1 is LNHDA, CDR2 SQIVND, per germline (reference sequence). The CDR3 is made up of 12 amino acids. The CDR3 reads CASTYGNTEAFF. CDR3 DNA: TGTGCCAGTACCTACGGGAACACTGAAGCTTTCTTT.

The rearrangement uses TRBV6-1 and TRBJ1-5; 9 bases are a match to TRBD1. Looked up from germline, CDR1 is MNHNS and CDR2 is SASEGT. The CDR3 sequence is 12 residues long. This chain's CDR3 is CATGGVGQPQHF. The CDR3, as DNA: TGTGCTACAGGGGGCGTAGGTCAGCCCCAGCATTTT.

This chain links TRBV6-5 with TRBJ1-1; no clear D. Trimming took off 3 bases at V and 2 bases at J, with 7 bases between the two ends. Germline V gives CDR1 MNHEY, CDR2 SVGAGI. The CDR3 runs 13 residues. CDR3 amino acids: CASSYESNTEAFF. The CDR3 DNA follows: TGTGCCAGCAGTTATGAAAGCAACACTGAAGCTTTCTTT.

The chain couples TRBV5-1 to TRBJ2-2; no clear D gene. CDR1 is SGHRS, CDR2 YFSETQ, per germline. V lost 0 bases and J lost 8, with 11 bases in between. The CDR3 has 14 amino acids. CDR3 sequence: CASSLDPWAGELFF. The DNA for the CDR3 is TGCGCCAGCAGCTTGGATCCGTGGGCTGGGGAGCTGTTTTTT.

CDR3 DNA: TGTGCCAGCAGTTACGGAGGCTCGGGCGAGCAGTACTTC. Translating gives CASSYGGSGEQYF. The V call is TRBV6-5, the J call TRBJ2-7; tentatively, D is TRBD2 (5 bases). V was pared by 2 bases and J by 6 bases, with 11 bases between. Germline CDR1 is MNHEY and CDR2 is SVGAGI. This CDR3 is built from 13 residues.

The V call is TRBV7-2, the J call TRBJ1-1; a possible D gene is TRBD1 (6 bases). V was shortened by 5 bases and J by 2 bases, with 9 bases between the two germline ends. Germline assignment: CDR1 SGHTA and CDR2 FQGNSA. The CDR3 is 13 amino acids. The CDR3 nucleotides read TGTGCCAGCAGCCTGGACAGTAACACTGAAGCTTTCTTT. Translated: CASSLDSNTEAFF. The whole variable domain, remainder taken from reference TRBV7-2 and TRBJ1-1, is GAGVSQSPSNKVTEKGKDVELRCDPISGHTALYWYRQSLGQGLEFLIYFQGNSAPDKSGLPSDRFSAERTGGSVSTLTIQRTQQEDSAVYLCASSLDSNTEAFFGQGTRLTVV.

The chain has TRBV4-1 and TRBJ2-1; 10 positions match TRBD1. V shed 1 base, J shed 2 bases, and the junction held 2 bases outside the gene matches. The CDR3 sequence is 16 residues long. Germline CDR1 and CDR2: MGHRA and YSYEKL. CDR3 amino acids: CASSQGQGAAYNEQFF. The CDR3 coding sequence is TGCGCCAGCAGCCAAGGACAGGGGGCGGCCTACAATGAGCAGTTCTTC.

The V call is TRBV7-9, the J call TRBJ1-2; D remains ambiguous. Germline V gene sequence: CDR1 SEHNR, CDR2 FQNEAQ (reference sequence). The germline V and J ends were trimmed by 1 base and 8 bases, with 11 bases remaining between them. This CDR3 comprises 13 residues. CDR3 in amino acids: CASSLGAGHGYTF. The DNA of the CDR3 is TGTGCCAGCAGCTTAGGGGCAGGTCACGGCTACACCTTC. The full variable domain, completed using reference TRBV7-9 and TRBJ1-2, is DTGVSQNPRHKITKRGQNVTFRCDPISEHNRLYWYRQTLGQGPEFLTYFQNEAQLEKSRLLSDRFSAERPKGSFSTLEIQRTEQGDSAMYLCASSLGAGHGYTFGSGTRLTVV.

CDR3 amino acids: CASSVTGNQPQHF. As DNA, the CDR3 is TGTGCCAGCAGTGTAACAGGGAATCAGCCCCAGCATTTT. The chain combines TRBV6-1 with TRBJ1-5; TRBD1 is a possible D gene (6 bases). V lost 4 bases to trimming and J lost 4 bases, with 8 bases between them. This CDR3 is 13 amino acids long. CDR1 is MNHNS and CDR2 is SASEGT in the germline V gene.

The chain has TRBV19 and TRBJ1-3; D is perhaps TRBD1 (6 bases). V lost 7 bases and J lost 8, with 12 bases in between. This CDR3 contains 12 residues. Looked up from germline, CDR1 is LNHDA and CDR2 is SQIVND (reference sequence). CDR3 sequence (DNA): TGTGCCAGTATGTGGGGGCTGGACACCATATATTTT. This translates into CASMWGLDTIYF.

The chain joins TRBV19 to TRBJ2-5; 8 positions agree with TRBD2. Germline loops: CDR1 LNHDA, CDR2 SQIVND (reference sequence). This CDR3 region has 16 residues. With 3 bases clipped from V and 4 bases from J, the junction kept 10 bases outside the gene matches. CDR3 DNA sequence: TGTGCCAGTAGTATCGACGGGGGGGCCTTCCGAGAGACCCAGTACTTC. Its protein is CASSIDGGAFRETQYF.

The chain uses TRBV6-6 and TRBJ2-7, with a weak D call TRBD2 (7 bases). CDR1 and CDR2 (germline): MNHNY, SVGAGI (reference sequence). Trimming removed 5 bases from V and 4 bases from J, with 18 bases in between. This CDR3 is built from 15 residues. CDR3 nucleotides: TGTGCCAGCAGTAGTGTCTGGGGGGGCGGTTACGAGCAGTACTTC. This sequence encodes CASSSVWGGGYEQYF.

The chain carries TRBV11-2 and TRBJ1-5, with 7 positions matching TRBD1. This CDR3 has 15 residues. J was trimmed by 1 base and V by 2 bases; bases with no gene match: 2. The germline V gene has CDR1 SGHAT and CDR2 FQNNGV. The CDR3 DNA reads TGTGCCAGCAGCTTAAACAGGGGCAGCAATCAGCCCCAGCATTTT. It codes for CASSLNRGSNQPQHF.

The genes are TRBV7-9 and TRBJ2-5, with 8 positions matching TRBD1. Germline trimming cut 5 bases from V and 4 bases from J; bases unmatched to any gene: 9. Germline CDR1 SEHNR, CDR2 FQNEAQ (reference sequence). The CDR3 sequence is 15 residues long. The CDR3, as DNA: TGTGCCAGCAGCCCCCCAACAGGGGGATTAGAGACCCAGTACTTC. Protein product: CASSPPTGGLETQYF.